What follows are 20 T cell receptor beta chains derived from one specimen sequenced in a study of cytomegalovirus exposure and HLA in healthy donors. Sequencing was performed with immunoSEQ multiplex PCR; in TCRdb, only in-frame clones are kept and a portion is missing. The sample includes around 160,000 clones, 88% of them seen just once. The sample was PBMCs. The receptors originated from a man aged 18-30 years in good health and CMV-seronegative.

V usage is TRBV21-1 and J usage is TRBJ2-7; the table's TRBD2 call for D was not verified on the DNA. TRBV21-1 is tagged as a pseudogene. The CDR3 sequence is 15 residues long. Here the CDR3 reads CANLFERGAFVEQYV. CDR3 DNA: TGTGCCAACTTATTTGAGCGGGGGGCCTTCGTCGAGCAGTACGTC.

The chain employs TRBV6-6 and TRBJ2-5; D is unclear. The CDR3 loop spans 13 amino acids. Trimming pared 8 bases from V and 5 bases from J, leaving 15 bases between. CDR1 is MNHNY and CDR2 is SVGAGI in the germline V gene (reference sequence). The CDR3 nucleotides are TGTGCCAGCCAAAATGGAGCCATGGAGACCCAGTACTTC. Its protein is CASQNGAMETQYF.

The chain joins TRBV30 to TRBJ1-6; 7 positions agree with TRBD1. The V and J ends lost 5 bases and 7 bases, in that order; junction bases with no gene match: 5. The CDR3 has 13 amino acids. From germline, CDR1 is GTSNPN and CDR2 SVGIG (reference sequence). The DNA for the CDR3 is TGTGCCTGGGCCGGGACAGAGAATTCACCCCTCCACTTT. It is translated as CAWAGTENSPLHF.

The chain joins TRBV5-4 to TRBJ2-3; D possibly corresponds to TRBD2 (5 bases). The ends were cut back, 0 bases at V and 2 bases at J, with 10 bases in the middle. The CDR3 has 15 residues. From germline, CDR1 is SGHNT and CDR2 YYREEE (reference sequence). The CDR3 is CASSLGGGFTDTQYF. The CDR3, as DNA: TGTGCCAGCAGCTTGGGAGGCGGGTTCACAGATACGCAGTATTTT.

The chain combines TRBV4-1 with TRBJ1-1, with no clear D. CDR1 and CDR2 (germline): MGHRA, YSYEKL. The V gene lost 0 bases and the J gene lost 6 bases, with 17 bases spanning the gap. CDR3 length equals 16 residues. The CDR3 coding sequence is TGCGCCAGCAGCCAAGAAGCATGGGCGGGGTACGCTGAAGCTTTCTTT. Its translation: CASSQEAWAGYAEAFF.

This clone was detected only a few times. This chain uses TRBV13 with TRBJ1-2, with a tentative D call TRBD1 (5 bases). Trimming removed 5 bases at V and 0 bases at J, with 16 bases between. Germline V CDR1 and CDR2: PRHDT, FYEKMQ (reference sequence). The CDR3 has 16 residues. The CDR3 here is CASSLSIDRTNYGYTF. The DNA of the CDR3 is TGTGCCAGCAGCCTCAGTATCGACAGAACTAACTATGGCTACACCTTC.

This clone occurred once. The chain recombines TRBV27 with TRBJ2-7; D might be TRBD1 (6 bases). CDR1 is MNHEY, CDR2 SMNVEV, per germline (reference sequence). The V end was cut by 2 bases, the J end by 5 bases, with 22 bases between. This CDR3 spans 17 amino acids. CDR3 nucleotide sequence: TGTGCCAGCAGTTTAGGCCCCATCAGGGGCCACATGGACGAGCAGTACTTC. This sequence encodes CASSLGPIRGHMDEQYF.

This rearrangement joins TRBV5-1 to TRBJ1-1; the match to TRBD1 covers 7 bases. Germline loops: CDR1 SGHRS, CDR2 YFSETQ. The ends lost 1 base at V and 1 base at J; junction bases unmatched: 10. The CDR3 spans 17 residues. CDR3 protein: CASSLSHVGQTNTEAFF. In nucleotides, the CDR3 is TGCGCCAGCAGCTTGTCGCACGTGGGACAGACGAACACTGAAGCTTTCTTT.

The J gene is TRBJ2-6, the V gene TRBV15; the D is unclear. The CDR3 sequence is 16 residues long. Germline values: CDR1 LNHNV, CDR2 YYDKDF (reference sequence). Trimming took 4 bases from V and 0 from J, leaving 10 bases between them. CDR3 nucleotides: TGTGCCACCAGCAAAAAAACAGACTCTGGGGCCAACGTCCTGACTTTC. Encoded protein: CATSKKTDSGANVLTF. Drawing the rest from reference TRBV15 and TRBJ2-6, the complete variable domain is DAMVIQNPRYQVTQFGKPVTLSCSQTLNHNVMYWYQQKSSQAPKLLFHYYDKDFNNEADTPDNFQSRRPNTSFCFLDIRSPGLGDTAMYLCATSKKTDSGANVLTFGAGSRLTVL.

The genes are TRBV10-3 and TRBJ2-1; D might be TRBD2 (5 bases). Trimming removed 3 bases at V and 0 bases at J, with 12 bases between. This CDR3 comprises 16 residues. Per germline, CDR1 ENHRY and CDR2 SYGVKD. The CDR3 DNA is TGTGCCATCAGTGACAGCGGCGAGAGCTCCTACAATGAGCAGTTCTTC. The encoded protein is CAISDSGESSYNEQFF.

V usage is TRBV5-6 and J usage is TRBJ2-5; 9 bases are a match to TRBD2. This CDR3 region has 15 residues. Trimming at V came to 1 base and at J to 0 bases, leaving 1 base not matched to a gene. Germline CDR1 and CDR2: SGHDT and YYEEEE. The CDR3 protein is CASSLTSGHQETQYF. CDR3 coding DNA: TGTGCCAGCAGCTTGACTAGCGGGCACCAAGAGACCCAGTACTTC.

This clone showed up just once. This chain uses TRBV11-2 with TRBJ1-2, with a tentative D call TRBD1 (5 bases). Trimming cost V 0 bases and J 4 bases, with 18 bases left between them. Germline V gives CDR1 SGHAT, CDR2 FQNNGV. The CDR3 extends over 17 amino acids. The CDR3 is CASSLDSGPRQSYGYTF. The DNA of the CDR3 is TGTGCCAGCAGCTTAGATTCCGGGCCTCGACAGTCCTATGGCTACACCTTC.

This chain uses TRBV15 with TRBJ2-2; 10 nucleotides line up with TRBD2. Looked up from germline, CDR1 is LNHNV and CDR2 is YYDKDF (reference sequence). Losses at the gene ends were 3 bases for V and 1 base for J; bases not matched to a gene: 5. This CDR3 region has 17 residues. The chain's CDR3 is CATSRSIAGGNTGELFF. The CDR3 DNA follows: TGTGCCACCAGCAGGTCAATAGCGGGGGGGAACACCGGGGAGCTGTTTTTT.

V gene TRBV25-1 combines with J gene TRBJ2-1; 8 bases match TRBD2. After removal of 2 bases from V and 9 bases from J, the junction contained 6 bases not matched to a gene. This CDR3 region has 14 residues. Germline V CDR1 and CDR2: MGHDK, SYGVNS. The CDR3 loop is CASSEPGGFGEQFF. Written as DNA, the CDR3 is TGTGCCAGCAGTGAACCGGGAGGGTTTGGTGAGCAGTTCTTC.

This chain connects TRBV7-8 to TRBJ1-2, with D perhaps TRBD1 (5 bases). Per the germline V gene, CDR1 is SGHVS and CDR2 is FQNEAQ. The CDR3 covers 15 residues. V lost 5 bases and J 3 bases, leaving 16 bases between the germline ends. CDR3 amino acids: CASSLLEQVDYGYTF. The CDR3 DNA follows: TGTGCCAGCAGCCTTCTAGAACAGGTGGACTATGGCTACACCTTC.

This chain links TRBV29-1 with TRBJ1-4; D is perhaps TRBD1 (6 bases). Germline V gene sequence: CDR1 SQVTM, CDR2 ANQGSEA. The CDR3 sequence is 15 residues long. V shed 0 bases and J shed 3 bases, with 11 bases lying between them. The CDR3 sequence: CSVEDPTGSNEKLFF. The CDR3 bases are TGCAGCGTTGAAGATCCCACAGGGTCTAATGAAAAACTGTTTTTT.

Written as DNA, the CDR3 is TGTGCTAGTGCTTTTGGGGACAACTCTGGAAACACCATATATTTT. It is translated as CASAFGDNSGNTIYF. The chain combines TRBV12-5 with TRBJ1-3, with D possibly being TRBD1 (6 bases). Looked up from germline, CDR1 is LGHNT and CDR2 is FRNRAP. Trimming stripped 7 bases from V and 0 bases from J, with 13 bases between. This CDR3 region has 15 residues.

The rearrangement joins TRBV5-1 to TRBJ2-5; 7 bases map to TRBD2. Germline V gives CDR1 SGHRS, CDR2 YFSETQ. The V segment lost 6 bases and the J segment 3 bases; nucleotides outside the gene matches: 5. CDR3 length: 13 residues. CDR3 sequence: CASKAAGEETQYF. The DNA for the CDR3 is TGCGCCAGCAAAGCGGCGGGGGAAGAGACCCAGTACTTC.

The chain combines TRBV19 with TRBJ1-2; 8 bases line up with TRBD1. After removal of 5 bases from V and 0 bases from J, the junction contained 5 bases not matched to a gene. Germline CDR1 LNHDA, CDR2 SQIVND (reference sequence). The CDR3 extends over 15 amino acids. This chain's CDR3 is CASSPDRDPNYGYTF. The CDR3 nucleotides are TGTGCCAGTAGTCCGGACAGGGACCCTAACTATGGCTACACCTTC.

The chain employs TRBV27 and TRBJ2-3; D perhaps matches TRBD1 (5 bases). The germline gives CDR1 MNHEY, CDR2 SMNVEV (reference sequence). This CDR3 comprises 14 residues. The V and J ends lost 3 bases and 2 bases respectively, with 9 bases between them. This CDR3 is CASSFGRATDTQYF. CDR3 DNA: TGTGCCAGCAGTTTTGGCAGGGCCACAGATACGCAGTATTTT.